This T cell receptor (beta chain) comes out of a study of glioma-infiltrating T cells after dendritic cell vaccination (dated by TCRdb to 2016 to 2017). Some background on the complete study: The cohort included some 15 glioblastoma patients drawn from Phase I and II dendritic cell vaccination trials, of whom 9 were newly diagnosed and 6 had recurrent disease. Patients received autologous tumor lysate-pulsed dendritic cell vaccination between the early 2000s and the early 2010s. The vaccine was prepared from monocyte-derived dendritic cells that were cultured for seven to eight days with IL-4 and GM-CSF and then pulsed overnight with autologous tumor lysate. Each patient was given three intradermal dendritic cell vaccine injections, spaced two weeks apart, in the arm below the axilla. In glioblastoma patients vaccinated with dendritic cells, deep sequencing of TCR beta CDR3 regions served to measure tumor-infiltrating lymphocyte content and to compare repertoires between tumor and blood. TCR sequencing metrics, including TIL content and tumor-blood repertoire overlap, were correlated with survival after dendritic cell vaccination. Broader findings and caveats from the paper: The cohort was small and heterogeneous, few patients had complete blood and tumor sets, and even fewer had initial-recurrent tumor pairs. No direct relationship between TCR clonality and survival was found, suggesting a diverse polyclonal response may matter. After dendritic cell vaccination, a higher estimated pretreatment TIL content predicted longer time to progression and longer overall survival. The TCR overlap response model with three groups was called speculative and said to need prospective validation.

The CDR1 and CDR2 encoded by the germline V gene are SGDLS and YYNGEE. Including the terminal cysteine and phenylalanine, the CDR3 comprises 16 residues. Left in the record is the CDR3 DNA by itself, 48 bases read in frame from the first base. Germline trimming: 3 bases from V, 4 bases from J; junction bases outside gene matches: 9. The immunoSEQ assay amplified TCRB CDR3 regions from roughly 2.1 micrograms of genomic DNA, or from all available DNA when less than that amount was available. The multiplex PCR employed 60 forward primers targeting TCR V beta segments and 13 reverse primers targeting J beta segments. To estimate reads per starting template, synthetic control templates were spiked into each sample at limiting dilution. The Illumina HiSeq System generated sequencing reads of 87 bp. Under the source paper's analysis protocol: PCR and sequencing errors were removed by a nearest neighbor algorithm that merged closely related sequences. TCR overlap was defined as the percentage of unique tumor TCR beta sequences that were also present in the same patient's peripheral blood. In TCRdb, the immuneACCESS table is reduced to in-frame sequences with V and J assigned. These tables do not hold every clone; where another copy was compared, an unresolved V gene accounts for under half, and the others remain unexplained. V and J calls and clone size are given by that table; D and trimming were obtained from the DNA. The sample data list tens of thousands of clones, and more than 75% of these were observed just once. The top ten constitute just under 9% of the sample.

For this clone: The target of this receptor is not known. Qualities for individual bases were not recorded, and no much larger clone is one base off.

Explained via the paper, the time point label denotes: after dendritic cell vaccination, including at tumor progression/relapse. Patients were selected for having adequate residual fresh-frozen tumor tissue and more than two years of available survival data. Molecular status otherwise varied across the glioblastoma patients, but none of them carried an isocitrate dehydrogenase mutation. PBMC were collected before vaccination, two weeks after the third vaccination, and at tumor progression if progression occurred. The Qiagen DNeasy Blood extraction Kit was used for extraction of genomic DNA. The rearranged segments are TRBV9 and TRBJ2-1, with 8 bases aligning to TRBD2. The TCR comes from a human donor with glioblastoma. This specimen consisted of blood, obtained after dendritic cell vaccination. The bases read TGTGCCAGCAGCGATTCAGCGGGGGCGATATACAATGAGCAGTTCTTC. Translated, this is CASSDSAGAIYNEQFF.